This T cell receptor beta chain originates from a study of cytomegalovirus exposure and HLA in healthy donors. V dropped 6 bases and J dropped 6; count of bases not matched to a gene: 3. The germline gives CDR1 DFQATT, CDR2 SNEGSKA (reference sequence). There are 11 residues in the CDR3. PCR was performed using 60 Vbeta and 13 Jbeta primers. Only in-frame clones appear in the TCRdb table, and some are missing; sequencing was by immunoSEQ multiplex PCR. Among under 200,000 clones listed, 70% to 80% were seen once. The sequence derives from a woman in her forties in good health and CMV-seronegative. The sample was PBMCs. The V call is TRBV20-1, the J call TRBJ2-7; 9 bases are shared with TRBD1. CDR3: CSAHRGREQYF. The CDR3 DNA reads as TGCAGTGCCCACAGGGGGCGCGAGCAGTACTTC.